The 25 T cell receptor beta chains below all came from one sample that was sequenced in a study of T cells after yellow fever vaccination (dated by TCRdb to between 2018 and 2020). The library was produced with 5' RACE. Sequencing was carried out with an Illumina HiSeq 2500. TCRdb itself trimmed the public reads at Q25 with fastp, ran MiXCR and retained productive beta chains. Rows merge per CDR3 protein into single entries with the most common DNA and genes. This sample has more than 75,000 distinct CDR3 sequences in its table, and roughly 9% of those were observed once. The top ten hold over 15% of the sample. The sample's treatment or condition label is to be understood as: live attenuated yellow fever vaccine strain. Specimen: CD8+ T cells not binding an NS4B(214-222) dextramer, sorted from PBMCs, collected roughly 14 days after the first yellow fever vaccination. This specimen's cell subset or site label, interpreted: NS4B epitope dextramer-negative CD8 T cells. These receptors all stem from a man between 18 and 35 years old who received the YFV17D yellow fever vaccine.

This clonotype occurred a few times. The chain has TRBV19 and TRBJ2-1; no clear D gene. CDR1 is LNHDA, CDR2 SQIVND, per germline (reference sequence). V was clipped by 10 bases and J by 6 bases, with 13 bases between them. The CDR3 covers 12 residues. In DNA form, the CDR3 reads TGTGCCACCACCGCAGACGTCAATGAGCAGTTCTTC. This sequence encodes CATTADVNEQFF.

Regarding this clonotype: A clone one base away is much larger, so this may be a read error. The gene calls are TRBV12-3 or TRBV12-4 and TRBJ1-2, with D hard to call. CDR3 length: 13 residues. V was shortened by 3 bases and J by 8 bases, with 13 bases between the two germline ends. The CDR3: CASSFNFKGGYTF. CDR3 bases: TGTGCCAGCAGTTTCAACTTTAAGGGAGGCTACACCTTC.

This clonotype has a handful of counts. V gene TRBV7-8 combines with J gene TRBJ2-1, with 13 bases lining up with TRBD2. The germline CDR1 and CDR2 sequences are SGHVS and FQNEAQ. V trimming: 1 base; J trimming: 6 bases; junction bases outside the gene matches: 9. This CDR3 spans 18 amino acids. The CDR3, as DNA: TGTGCCAGCAGCTTAGGAAAACTAGCGGGGGGGCGGCGCAATGAGCAGTTCTTC. It is translated as CASSLGKLAGGRRNEQFF.

The genes are TRBV5-1 and TRBJ2-1; TRBD1 matches 9 bases. V lost 0 bases, J lost 8 bases, and 6 bases stayed unmatched. The germline V gene encodes CDR1 SGHRS and CDR2 YFSETQ. This CDR3 is built from 15 residues. CDR3 coding DNA: TGCGCCAGCAGCTTGGACGGGACAGGGCGGGATGAGCAGTTCTTC. It is translated as CASSLDGTGRDEQFF.

This clonotype was counted a few times. The V and J genes are TRBV4-1 and TRBJ1-4; TRBD1 matches 8 bases. This CDR3 spans 15 amino acids. The germline CDR1 and CDR2 sequences are MGHRA and YSYEKL. Trimming took 1 base from V and 8 from J; bases not matched to a gene: 6. CDR3 amino acids: CASSQGTGTGEKLFF. The CDR3 nucleotides read TGCGCCAGCAGCCAAGGGACAGGGACGGGCGAAAAACTGTTTTTT.

The sample holds a few counts of this clonotype. The V gene is TRBV20-1, the J gene TRBJ2-7; D gene uncertain. Germline lookup yields CDR1 DFQATT and CDR2 SNEGSKA (reference sequence). V lost 0 bases to trimming and J lost 2 bases, with 11 bases between them. CDR3 length: 14 amino acids. CDR3 amino acids: CSARDPLIAYEQYF. The CDR3 region has the DNA TGCAGTGCTAGAGATCCCCTGATAGCCTACGAGCAGTACTTC.

The chain uses TRBV28 and TRBJ1-1; D possibly corresponds to TRBD1 (6 bases). Germline assignment: CDR1 MDHEN and CDR2 SYDVKM. The germline V and J ends were trimmed by 6 bases and 5 bases, with 16 bases remaining between them. The CDR3 loop spans 14 amino acids. The CDR3 loop is CASSRTQRGTEAFF. CDR3 sequence (DNA): TGTGCCAGCAGCCGAACCCAGAGGGGGACTGAAGCTTTCTTT.

This clonotype was observed a handful of times. The chain recombines TRBV7-2 with TRBJ2-5; 10 nucleotides align to TRBD2. V dropped 5 bases and J dropped 5; count of bases not matched to a gene: 8. The CDR3 is 15 residues long. CDR1 SGHTA and CDR2 FQGNSA come from the germline V gene. The CDR3 bases are TGTGCCAGCAGCCCAAGCGGGGGGGCCTGGGAGACCCAGTACTTC. Amino acids: CASSPSGGAWETQYF. The whole variable domain, filled in from reference TRBV7-2 and TRBJ2-5, reads GAGVSQSPSNKVTEKGKDVELRCDPISGHTALYWYRQSLGQGLEFLIYFQGNSAPDKSGLPSDRFSAERTGGSVSTLTIQRTQQEDSAVYLCASSPSGGAWETQYFGPGTRLLVL.

This clonotype was counted only a few times. This chain connects TRBV6-1 to TRBJ2-3, with TRBD2 identical over 7 bases. V lost 2 bases to trimming and J lost 0 bases; unmatched junction nucleotides: 5. Germline CDR1 reads MNHNS; CDR2 reads SASEGT. The CDR3 is 16 amino acids. The CDR3 DNA sequence: TGTGCCAGCAGTGAATTAGGACTAGGAAGCACAGATACGCAGTATTTT. The encoded protein is CASSELGLGSTDTQYF.

This clonotype was found a few times. The chain combines TRBV5-5 with TRBJ2-7; the D gene is possibly TRBD1 (6 bases). CDR3 length: 14 residues. The germline gives CDR1 SGHKS, CDR2 YYEKEE (reference sequence). The V and J ends lost 1 base and 3 bases respectively, with 11 bases between them. CDR3 in amino acids: CASSLPQGSYEQYF. The CDR3 DNA reads TGTGCCAGCAGCTTGCCCCAGGGGAGCTACGAGCAGTACTTC.

The rearrangement uses TRBV12-3 or TRBV12-4 and TRBJ1-1; unclear D gene. The CDR3 sequence is 13 residues long. Trimming took off 3 bases at V and 8 bases at J, with 13 bases between the two ends. CDR3 sequence reads: CASSFGQTAEAFF. As DNA, the CDR3 is TGTGCCAGCAGTTTCGGGCAGACTGCAGAAGCTTTCTTT.

The chain recombines TRBV4-1 with TRBJ1-5; no definite D call. The CDR3 length is 15 residues. Trimming shortened V by 2 bases and J by 6 bases, and 14 bases separated the two germline ends. The germline gives CDR1 MGHRA, CDR2 YSYEKL. The CDR3 protein is CASSQKLSGSQPQHF. As DNA, the CDR3 is TGCGCCAGCAGCCAAAAACTCTCCGGGAGTCAGCCCCAGCATTTT.

The genes are TRBV7-9 and TRBJ1-3; D not certain. V lost 3 bases and J 0 bases, leaving 9 bases between the germline ends. The CDR3 has 15 amino acids. Germline CDR1 reads SEHNR; CDR2 reads FQNEAQ (reference sequence). The CDR3 region has the DNA TGTGCCAGCAGCTTGGGTGATATCTCTGGAAACACCATATATTTT. It translates to CASSLGDISGNTIYF.

This clonotype appeared a few times. This rearrangement joins TRBV6-5 to TRBJ1-1; TRBD1 agrees at 10 bases. V lost 2 bases, J lost 2 bases, and 5 bases stayed unmatched. This CDR3 region has 16 residues. Germline CDR1 MNHEY, CDR2 SVGAGI. The CDR3 region has the DNA TGTGCCAGCAGTTACCGTGACAGGGGGCCTAACACTGAAGCTTTCTTT. Encoded protein: CASSYRDRGPNTEAFF.

The J gene is TRBJ2-5, the V gene TRBV14, with D hard to call. Trimming left V 0 bases short and J 7 bases short, with 21 bases between. CDR1 and CDR2 (germline): SGHDN, FVKESK. The CDR3 runs to 17 residues. The CDR3 sequence: CASSQEVGPGGRSTQYF. The DNA of the CDR3 is TGTGCCAGCAGCCAAGAAGTTGGGCCAGGCGGTAGGTCGACCCAGTACTTC. Filled out from reference TRBV14 and TRBJ2-5, the complete variable domain reads EAGVTQFPSHSVIEKGQTVTLRCDPISGHDNLYWYRRVMGKEIKFLLHFVKESKQDESGMPNNRFLAERTGGTYSTLKVQPAELEDSGVYFCASSQEVGPGGRSTQYFGPGTRLLVL.

The chain uses TRBV27 and TRBJ1-6; TRBD1 might be the D (6 bases). Germline-derived CDR1 and CDR2 are MNHEY and SMNVEV (reference sequence). The CDR3 totals 16 residues. Trimming took 5 bases from V and 10 from J, leaving 21 bases between them. The CDR3 is CASSPKGGGLGSPLHF. The CDR3 bases are TGTGCCAGCAGTCCTAAAGGGGGGGGGCTTGGATCACCCCTCCACTTT.

The gene calls are TRBV4-3 and TRBJ1-2; D remains ambiguous. Between the trimmed V and J ends, which lost 2 bases and 0 bases, there was a span of 10 bases. This CDR3 has 15 amino acids. CDR1 and CDR2 from the germline V gene are LGHNA and YSLEER. In DNA form, the CDR3 reads TGCGCCAGCAGCCAAACCCGGGAGTCTAACTATGGCTACACCTTC. Translation gives CASSQTRESNYGYTF.

V gene TRBV12-3 or TRBV12-4 combines with J gene TRBJ2-2; TRBD1 matches 7 bases. The CDR3 totals 12 residues. The J segment lost 7 bases and the V segment lost 4 bases, leaving 0 bases of the junction unmatched. CDR3 residues: CASSWDSGELFF. The CDR3 bases are TGTGCCAGCAGTTGGGACAGCGGGGAGCTGTTTTTT.

This clonotype was counted a few times. The chain carries TRBV7-9 and TRBJ2-5, with D perhaps TRBD2 (5 bases). The CDR3 has 13 amino acids. In germline, CDR1 is SEHNR, CDR2 FQNEAQ (reference sequence). V shed 10 bases and J shed 3 bases, with 15 bases lying between them. CDR3 nucleotide sequence: TGTGCCACCCGAGGGAAGCCAGAAGAGACCCAGTACTTC. This gives the protein CATRGKPEETQYF.

This clonotype was observed a few times. V gene TRBV5-1 combines with J gene TRBJ1-1; D gene unclear. Germline CDR1 reads SGHRS; CDR2 reads YFSETQ. Trimming removed 0 bases at V and 1 base at J, with 7 bases between. This CDR3 is 14 amino acids long. The DNA of the CDR3 is TGCGCCAGCAGCTTGGGTCTCCGGAACACTGAAGCTTTCTTT. Translating it yields CASSLGLRNTEAFF.

The V gene is TRBV15, the J gene TRBJ1-3; D is possibly TRBD1 (6 bases). Germline V gene sequence: CDR1 LNHNV, CDR2 YYDKDF (reference sequence). This CDR3 is built from 15 residues. Trimming took off 0 bases at V and 2 bases at J, with 8 bases between the two ends. The chain's CDR3 is CATSRESGAGNTIYF. For the CDR3, the DNA is TGTGCCACCAGCAGAGAATCAGGGGCTGGAAACACCATATATTTT.

The rearrangement uses TRBV6-5 and TRBJ2-6; D perhaps matches TRBD2 (5 bases). The germline V and J ends were trimmed by 2 bases and 0 bases, with 11 bases remaining between them. The germline V gene has CDR1 MNHEY and CDR2 SVGAGI. The CDR3 runs 17 residues. The DNA for the CDR3 is TGTGCCAGCAGTTACATGTTAGCGAACTCTGGGGCCAACGTCCTGACTTTC. Residues: CASSYMLANSGANVLTF.

J is TRBJ2-2 and V is TRBV3-1; no clear D gene. CDR1 is LGHDT, CDR2 YNNKEL, per germline (reference sequence). CDR3 size: 15 residues. V was clipped by 11 bases and J by 6 bases, with 22 bases between them. The CDR3, as DNA: TGTGCCTCCTGCCAAGAGGCGGTATATCCCGGGGAGCTGTTTTTT. This sequence encodes CASCQEAVYPGELFF. The complete variable domain, with remaining parts taken from reference TRBV3-1 and TRBJ2-2, reads DTAVSQTPKYLVTQMGNDKSIKCEQNLGHDTMYWYKQDSKKFLKIMFSYNNKELIINETVPNRFSPKSPDKAHLNLHINSLELGDSAVYFCASCQEAVYPGELFFGEGSRLTVL.

This clonotype was observed many times. The chain is built from TRBV5-6 and TRBJ2-7, with 10 bases matching TRBD1. The V and J ends lost 2 bases and 3 bases, in that order; junction bases with no gene match: 14. In germline, CDR1 is SGHDT, CDR2 YYEEEE. This CDR3 has 18 amino acids. The CDR3 DNA reads as TGTGCCAGCAGCTTCCGTTTCGAGGGACAGGGGAGTTTCTACGAGCAGTACTTC. This sequence encodes CASSFRFEGQGSFYEQYF.

In this sample, this clonotype turned up a few times. This chain joins TRBV7-8 and TRBJ2-1, with TRBD1 matching 7 bases. Losses at the gene ends were 5 bases for V and 4 bases for J; bases not matched to a gene: 8. The CDR3 contains 15 residues. Germline lookup yields CDR1 SGHVS and CDR2 FQNEAQ. Written as DNA, the CDR3 is TGTGCCAGCAGCCCACTTAGGGGGCCGTACAATGAGCAGTTCTTC. It encodes CASSPLRGPYNEQFF.